The rows below give T cell receptor beta chains drawn from one sample of a study of technical replicates of blood from a handful of donors. Repertoires were generated with immunoSEQ multiplex PCR, while TCRdb's copy carries only in-frame clones and drops some. The table records some 62,000 clones, around 87% of them present only once. Specimen: PBMCs. The receptors derive from a human donor in good health. Some clones in this sample may be carry-over from other donors' samples. Both conserved end residues are part of each CDR3. Fields, in order: CDR3 length, clone size, J gene, V gene, CDR3 protein. Rows give clone size only sometimes, using once, few, many, or a class for an expanded clone.

>16|NA|TRBJ2-2|TRBV5-6
CASRETGTGNTGELFF
>17|NA|TRBJ2-3|TRBV9
CASSVVWASGSPDTQYF
>16|NA|TRBJ2-7|TRBV5-6
CASSFVASSGSHEQYF
>12|few|TRBJ1-5|TRBV6-6
CASSDRNQPQHF
>13|NA|TRBJ2-1|TRBV2
CASNLAGGFEQFF
>14|NA|TRBJ2-5|TRBV18
CASSPSTAEETQYF
>12|NA|TRBJ2-3|TRBV11-2
CASSLPGSTQYF
>16|NA|TRBJ2-7|TRBV10-3
CAISARQVRRLREQYF
>17|NA|TRBJ1-6|TRBV30
CAWSVSWTGHLDSPLHF
>18|few|TRBJ1-6|TRBV2
CASSAFYSGEGSNSPLHF
>14|NA|TRBJ1-1|TRBV7-2
CASTPQAPNTEAFF
>15|NA|TRBJ2-5|TRBV7-3
CASSPRLAGEETQYF
>15|NA|TRBJ2-7|TRBV19
CASSIAAGSSYEQYF
>14|NA|TRBJ2-1|TRBV25-1
CASSDWVSYNEQFF
>13|once|TRBJ1-5|TRBV6-5
CASRSSVNQPQHF
>15|NA|TRBJ2-7|TRBV7-9
CASTSITPGDSGQYF
>13|NA|TRBJ1-2|TRBV5-8
CASGGMGHYGYTF
>15|once|TRBJ1-4|TRBV5-1
CASSFAGGTNEKLFF
>13|NA|TRBJ2-3|TRBV29-1
CSVRSGGTDTQYF
>15|NA|TRBJ1-2|TRBV23-1
CASSQALTANYGYTF
>16|NA|TRBJ2-7|TRBV7-9
CAEGPLTDLLPYEQYF
>15|NA|TRBJ2-1|TRBV2
CASRTQGAVGREQFF
>16|NA|TRBJ2-1|TRBV7-3
CASSPGTSGGDNEQFF
>14|NA|TRBJ2-3|TRBV4-2
CASSPGAATDTQYF
>13|NA|TRBJ1-3|TRBV2
CASRNQGIGTIYF
>17|NA|TRBJ2-3|TRBV7-2
CASSFLSAGGRSDTQYF
>12|NA|TRBJ2-7|TRBV9
CASSSNQYEQYF
>17|many|TRBJ1-1|TRBV23-1
CASSQSSVPAMNTEAFF
>15|once|TRBJ2-1|TRBV6-4
CASSDGAGSYNEQFF
>15|NA|TRBJ1-1|TRBV5-1
CASSWRGGGNTEAFF
>14|NA|TRBJ2-7|TRBV9
CASSVGQRVGEQYF
>15|NA|TRBJ1-2|TRBV11-2
CASSSDPSRRDGYTF
>14|NA|TRBJ1-6|TRBV4-1
CASSQVGFVDTLHF
>13|NA|TRBJ1-3|TRBV2
CGGRQSSGNTIYF
>13|NA|TRBJ2-5|TRBV6-5
CASSYDSGETQYF
>10|NA|TRBJ1-2|TRBV4-2
CASSDSTWTF
>14|once|TRBJ2-1|TRBV2
CASSEWTVLNEQFF
>15|few|TRBJ2-2|TRBV15
CATSRGLDRTGELFF
>14|NA|TRBJ2-3|TRBV11-1
CASSLAPNTDTQYF
>17|NA|TRBJ1-3|TRBV5-6
CASSLGGQGATGNTIYF
>13|NA|TRBJ2-7|TRBV7-2
CASSLGELYEQYF
>15|NA|TRBJ2-5|TRBV4-1
CASSQSATSVETQYF